The T cell receptor (beta chain) described here comes from a study of blood T cell repertoires in COVID-19. Study overall: The cDNA or gDNA used as material had been derived from T cells, B-cell-depleted T cells, or PBMCs.

From germline, CDR1 is SGHVS and CDR2 FNYEAQ. The CDR3 extends over 19 amino acids. Trimming cost V 5 bases and J 4 bases, with 24 bases left between them. Clones were sequenced by immunoSEQ multiplex PCR, and TCRdb holds only the in-frame ones, with some missing. In the table there are roughly 440,000 clones, around 88% of which are singletons. The Seattle patients joined while their infection was active and were tracked longitudinally afterward. Sequenced input: peripheral blood. The clonotype originates from a woman in her forties or fifties with COVID-19, enrolled during active disease. The V gene is TRBV7-6, the J gene TRBJ1-6; D might be TRBD1 (5 bases). The CDR3 nucleotides read TGTGCCAGCAGCCCTTTAGCCGGGACTCCGGAGGGATATAATTCACCCCTCCACTTT. This sequence encodes CASSPLAGTPEGYNSPLHF.